This entry is about one TCR beta chain. Its antigen is not yet known. Per-nucleotide qualities are absent, and no much larger clonotype sits a single base away. This sample was included in a study of cytomegalovirus exposure and HLA in healthy donors (dated 2017 in TCRdb). As for the study more broadly: In an earlier analysis of 587 of the donors, 250 to 350 Gb of sequence data and approximately 100 million unique TCR beta sequences from 180 million or so T cells were reported. An early release that covered about 600 HLA-typed donors contained approximately 300 gigabases of sequencing data and tens of millions of unique TCR sequences. The genetic ancestry cluster associated with self-reported Caucasian donors included 81% of the approximately 400 genotyped donors. The study aimed to test whether cataloging public T cell receptors could reveal signatures of past pathogen exposure. The study profiled the T cell repertoires of 666 subjects by immunosequencing and related them to cytomegalovirus serostatus. Besides the first cohort of 666 subjects, a separate validation cohort made up of over 100 different subjects was used. High-throughput TCR immunosequencing, statistical association of individual TCRs with disease status, and machine learning were combined to predict cytomegalovirus infection status. In a later analysis, previously published TCR beta repertoires from more than 500 donors were re-analyzed and high-resolution HLA genotyping was added so that TCR occurrence patterns could be studied. Rather than using new phenotypic data, the later analysis identified candidate immune exposures from TCR beta sequences and from how often those sequences occurred across donors. To decide whether each TCR beta V gene segment behaved as functional or pseudogenic, an earlier analysis of some 600 of the donors relied on high-throughput TCR beta sequencing. Alongside the repertoire data, information on donor age, sex, ethnicity and CMV serostatus was compiled. A later genetic analysis took genome-wide SNP genotypes for about 55% of the 666 donors and used that subset as a discovery cohort. All discovery cohort repertoires had been generated using a single sequencing platform. HLA typing included class I and class II loci at four-digit resolution. The number of donors typed differed by locus, with about 629-640 for A, B, C, DRB1 and DQB1, over 500 for DQA1, over 600 for DPA1, and approximately 470 for DPB1. Because of strong linkage in the cohort, four to six DR-DQ haplotypes were treated as single units for association and clustering. Among approximately 370 genotyped donors of the cohort, an average of about 240,000 unique TCR beta nucleotide sequences was sequenced per donor, of which roughly 17% were non-productive.

According to the germline V gene, CDR1 reads SGHTA and CDR2 reads FQGNSA. V drops 1 base and J drops 2 bases, leaving 11 bases in between. Spanning cysteine to phenylalanine, the CDR3 consists of 16 amino acids. Only CDR3 DNA is held: 48 bases, read in frame from base 1. Overall study outcomes, separate from this receptor: In a later analysis, most CMV-associated TCR beta chains were found to appear HLA-restricted, with HLA associations seemingly driven largely by CMV exposure. The study gave a list of some 150 TCR beta chains associated with cytomegalovirus. An earlier analysis of approximately 500 of the donors showed that most TCR beta V segments appeared in productive rearrangements either about 87% or about 30% of the time, which broadly matched IMGT annotations. Correlated functional status among segregating V segments might reflect linkage disequilibrium, but an unknown experimental factor could not be ruled out. A further reported finding was that TCR beta sequences accurately predicted the HLA-A and HLA-B alleles for most subjects in the first cohort. A later analysis reported that several top co-occurrence clusters appeared linked to parvovirus B19, influenza, CMV and Epstein-Barr virus. While some public TCRs were present in many individuals, most TCR sequences turned up only very rarely across donors. The earlier analysis of some 560 of the donors excluded 15 to 20 rarely observed V segments, including chromosome 9 orphons, because counts were too low. An association between a missense DCLRE1C variant and V-gene and J-gene trimming of TCR beta chains was found in a later genetic analysis and replicated in an independent cohort. Three of the identified cytomegalovirus-associated TCR beta chains were confirmed in vitro to be specific for cytomegalovirus antigens. The presence/absence analyses assumed that sequencing depth was roughly uniform across donors, and that assumption may not be true. Some IMGT-functional V segments, including TRBV6-2 and TRBV6-3, could not be told apart with the 87-base-pair reads, so those segments were excluded. HLA typing was unavailable for some donors at each locus, so association tests used only the typed subset. For the cohort, immune exposure information was limited to CMV serostatus. A group of highly shared sequence variants was considered likely to be a technical artifact of the sequencing pipeline. According to a later analysis, TCR association rates differed among HLA loci, with DRB1 alleles showing the most associated TCRs and HLA-C alleles showing the fewest. Compared with the roughly 700-donor mean, donors in an Asian-associated ancestry cluster had fewer N-insertions in productive TCRs, according to a later genetic analysis. In a later analysis, HLA-associated TCR beta chains showed more clonal expansion and lower generation probabilities than non-associated chains that were equally common. The cohort was sequenced for TCR beta chains only, and without alpha or paired-chain data the features that could be detected were limited. When HLA alleles, especially DR and DQ, strongly co-occurred, TCR associations were difficult to assign to individual alleles. The classifier was reported to diagnose cytomegalovirus status with high specificity and sensitivity in both the original and validation cohorts. A later analysis associated approximately 17,000 TCR beta sequences with specific HLA alleles at a false discovery rate of 0.05. The authors suggested that the approach could potentially be generalized to other disease states and immunological phenotypes.

In total, more than 500 healthy bone marrow donors made up the cohort. Cohort members were all nominally healthy when sampled, although unrecorded immune exposures were likely present. The donor tested CMV seronegative, placing the donor among the 350 or so seronegative members of the cohort. Each donor provided a peripheral blood sample, and peripheral blood mononuclear cells were used for TCR beta sequencing. Genomic DNA extraction from the blood cell samples was performed with the Qiagen DNeasy Blood Extraction Kit. The method behind the library was the immunoSEQ multiplex PCR assay. For the multiplex PCR, a mixture combining 60 forward primers for TCR Vbeta segments and 13 reverse primers for TCR Jbeta segments was used. A multiplex PCR assay on genomic DNA amplified the CDR3 region of rearranged TCR beta genes. The amplified TCR beta libraries were sequenced on the Illumina HiSeq System as 87-base-pair reads. The source study handled its data this way. Across the 670 or so repertoires, a later analysis counted some 81 million unique TCR beta chains, around 10 million of which were shared by at least two donors. To remove PCR and sequencing errors, raw reads were error-corrected and collapsed into unique sequences using a nearest-neighbor algorithm that merged closely related sequences. CDR3 sequences were aligned to IMGT reference sequences to assign V, D and J gene segments. Each retained sequence needed at least a six-nucleotide match to both a V gene segment and a J gene segment. A rearrangement was called productive if the CDR3 had no stop codons and remained in frame with V and J, and every other rearrangement was called non-productive. CDR3 was defined by IMGT convention, running from the second conserved V-encoded cysteine to the conserved J-encoded phenylalanine. The earlier analysis of about 500 of the donors excluded sequences that lacked an unambiguous match to a single V gene segment. In an earlier analysis of roughly 600 of the donors, a V segment was called functional when productive rearrangements were above 56.7%, and segregating when the standard deviation between donors exceeded 5%. A statistical classification framework was built to diagnose cytomegalovirus status from the catalog of TCR beta chain sequences. V and J gene assignment, in a later analysis, came from comparing TCR nucleotide sequences with IMGT/GENE-DB human TR gene sequences. In a later analysis, CDR3 sequences and most-parsimonious VDJ recombination scenarios were assigned using the TCRdist pipeline. In a later analysis, each TCR beta chain was defined by its CDR3 amino acid sequence together with its V-gene family, and reads without a unique V-gene family were excluded. In a later analysis, approximately 590 highly shared, low-generation-probability nucleotide sequences were removed to address suspected cross-contamination and a sequencing artifact. For each public chain, a later analysis derived a clonal expansion index from normalized ranks of inferred template counts within each repertoire. A later analysis computed generation probabilities with a VDJ recombination model fitted to out-of-frame rearrangements, and checked the results against IGoR. A later analysis scored TCR-TCR, TCR-HLA and TCR-CMV co-occurrence with hypergeometric tests, applying a repertoire-size bias correction to TCR pairs. A later analysis estimated false discovery rates by permuting HLA or CMV assignments 20 times. A later analysis grouped co-occurring TCRs with DBSCAN, adding TCRdist sequence similarity when clustering within HLA-allele-positive subsets. Co-occurrence clustering excluded repertoires with fewer than 30,000 or more than 120,000 public chains, plus five with anomalous nucleotide sharing. TCRdb re-hosts the immuneACCESS table, in-frame sequences only. Its copies lack some clones; in the studies checked, an unresolved V gene accounts for under half of them, and the cause for the rest is not known. The DNA was the basis for D and trimming; V, J and clone size are from that table. The sample profile shows about 200,000 clones; around 85% of them were found once. The ten largest clonotypes hold around 1.7% of the sample.

The V and J genes are TRBV7-2 and TRBJ1-4; D gene: possibly TRBD1, on 6 matching bases. The sequenced sample was PBMCs. This receptor was obtained from a middle-aged man in good health and CMV-seronegative. The nucleotide sequence is TGTGCCAGCAGCTTAGGGGGGCCTGTGACTAATGAAAAACTGTTTTTT. Protein translation: CASSLGGPVTNEKLFF. Reference TRBV7-2 and TRBJ1-4 proteins supply the regions before and after the CDR3; the full variable domain is: GAGVSQSPSNKVTEKGKDVELRCDPISGHTALYWYRQSLGQGLEFLIYFQGNSAPDKSGLPSDRFSAERTGGSVSTLTIQRTQQEDSAVYLCASSLGGPVTNEKLFFGSGTQLSVL.